This entry describes one T cell receptor (beta chain). Its target is not known. From germline, CDR1 is MNHNS and CDR2 SASEGT. The CDR3 runs 15 residues. Trimming stripped 2 bases from V and 2 bases from J, with 10 bases between. Antigen-specific CD4+ T cells were expanded (with viral peptide pools) by the ViraFEST assay ahead of sequencing. CD4+ T cells were isolated after around 10 days of culture. The participants, recipients of two vaccine doses, got either BNT162b2 or mRNA-1273. Cultures used approximately 2 million PBMC per well, 9.5 to 10 IU/ml IL-2 and around 9.5 ug/ml peptides. This table comes from immunoSEQ multiplex PCR, and its TCRdb copy is limited to in-frame clones, with some not included. The table lists about 30,000 clones, approximately 79% of them singletons. The data were taken from a study of vaccination effects on CD4 cells after COVID-19. On the study more broadly: Post-vaccine draws lagged the second dose by a median of 72 days.

The receptor was derived from a human donor who received a COVID-19 vaccine. Some clones in this sample may be carry-over from other donors' samples. The sample in question was CD4+ T cells from PBMCs cultured with SARS-CoV-2 spike peptides, obtained after COVID-19 vaccination. This rearrangement joins TRBV6-1 to TRBJ1-3; perhaps TRBD1 as D (5 bases). This CDR3 reads CASSERGDAGNTIYF. CDR3 in DNA: TGTGCCAGCAGTGAACGGGGGGACGCTGGAAACACCATATATTTT.